This TCR beta chain was sequenced in a study of cytomegalovirus exposure and HLA in healthy donors (dated by TCRdb to the late 2010s). Background on the whole study: According to an earlier analysis of a few hundred of the donors, about 190 million T cells yielded 117 million unique TCR beta sequences and roughly 280 Gb of sequence data. An early release that covered roughly 600 HLA-typed donors contained around 300 gigabases of sequencing data and 85 million to 100 million unique TCR sequences. Among the roughly 390 genotyped donors, about 83% belonged to the genetic ancestry cluster associated with self-reported Caucasian donors. The aim of the study was to test whether cataloging public T cell receptors could identify signatures of past pathogen exposure. Using immunosequencing, the study profiled T cell repertoires from approximately 700 subjects and related those repertoires to cytomegalovirus serostatus. A separate validation cohort of 100 to 150 different subjects was used in addition to the 666-subject first cohort. The study combined high-throughput TCR immunosequencing, statistical association of individual TCRs with disease status, and machine learning to predict cytomegalovirus infection status. A later analysis re-analyzed previously published TCR beta repertoires from hundreds of donors and added high-resolution HLA genotyping to study TCR occurrence patterns. In the later analysis, no new phenotypic data were used to find candidate immune exposures; instead, reliance was placed on TCR beta sequences and their occurrence across donors. An earlier analysis of 500 to 650 of the donors applied high-throughput TCR beta sequencing to assess whether each TCR beta V gene segment acted as functional or pseudogenic. Alongside the repertoire data, information on donor age, sex, ethnicity and CMV serostatus was compiled. A later genetic analysis used genome-wide SNP genotypes for about 65% of the 666 donors, treating that subset as a discovery cohort. Every discovery cohort repertoire had been produced on one sequencing platform. HLA typing covered class I and class II loci at four-digit resolution. The number of typed donors differed by locus: about 620-640 for A, B, C, DRB1 and DQB1; roughly 510 for DQA1; 606 for DPA1; and roughly 450 for DPB1. Several DR-DQ haplotypes were handled as single units for association and clustering because linkage in the cohort was strong. On average, over 200,000 unique TCR beta nucleotide sequences were sequenced per donor among 300 to 500 genotyped donors of the cohort, with roughly 18% of those sequences being non-productive.

The cohort comprised under 700 healthy bone marrow donors. All cohort members were sampled while nominally healthy, although unrecorded immune exposures were likely present. The donor was CMV seronegative and was included in the group of approximately 350 seronegative cohort members. A peripheral blood sample was provided by each donor, and peripheral blood mononuclear cells were used for TCR beta sequencing. Genomic DNA was extracted from the blood cell samples with the Qiagen DNeasy Blood Extraction Kit. As for this clone: Its cognate antigen has yet to be identified. No base-level quality is on record; no much larger clone is a single base apart.

The CDR3 holds 13 amino acids from the cysteine to the phenylalanine. Only the CDR3 DNA stays, 39 bases, in frame from base 1. A distance of 7 bases separates the germline ends of V and J, which lose 2 bases and 7 bases respectively. As encoded in the germline V gene (reference sequence), CDR1 is SGHNT while CDR2 is YYREEE. What the work shows at the level of the full study, not this receptor alone: The authors suggested that the approach could potentially be extended to other disease states and immunological phenotypes. A later analysis found that HLA-associated TCR beta chains were more clonally expanded and had lower generation probabilities than equally common non-associated chains. In an earlier analysis of 587 of the donors, most TCR beta V segments appeared in productive rearrangements about 87% or about 30% of the time, broadly matching IMGT annotations. A cluster of highly shared sequence variants was judged likely to represent a technical artifact of the sequencing pipeline. In the study, roughly 160 TCR beta chains were listed as associated with cytomegalovirus. Correlated functional status among segregating V segments might reflect linkage disequilibrium, but an unknown experimental factor could not be ruled out. Most TCR sequences were seen in very few donors, while some public TCRs were found in many individuals. A further reported finding was that TCR beta sequences accurately predicted the HLA-A and HLA-B alleles for most subjects in the first cohort. CMV serostatus was the only immune exposure information available for the cohort. According to a later genetic analysis, donors in an Asian-associated ancestry cluster had fewer N-insertions in productive TCRs than the approximately 700-donor mean. Because counts were too low, roughly 16 rarely observed V segments, including chromosome 9 orphons, were excluded from the earlier analysis of 587 of the donors. In this cohort, only TCR beta chains were sequenced, and detectable features were limited by the absence of alpha or paired-chain data. When HLA alleles, especially DR and DQ, strongly co-occurred, TCR associations were difficult to assign to individual alleles. The classifier was reported to diagnose cytomegalovirus status with high specificity and sensitivity in both the original cohort and the validation cohort. In a later analysis, the rate of TCR association differed among HLA loci, with DRB1 alleles having the most associated TCRs and HLA-C alleles having the fewest. In a later analysis, several top co-occurrence clusters were reported to appear linked to parvovirus B19, influenza, CMV and Epstein-Barr virus. The 87-base-pair reads could not distinguish some IMGT-functional V segments, including TRBV6-2 and TRBV6-3, so those segments were excluded. Because some donors lacked HLA typing at each locus, the association tests relied only on the typed subset. In a later analysis, some 18,000 TCR beta sequences were associated with specific HLA alleles at a false discovery rate of 0.05. In vitro tests confirmed that a few of the cytomegalovirus-associated TCR beta chains recognize cytomegalovirus antigens. Most CMV-associated TCR beta chains appeared to be HLA-restricted in a later analysis, and the HLA associations seemed to be driven largely by CMV exposure. V-gene and J-gene trimming of TCR beta chains was associated with a missense DCLRE1C variant in a later genetic analysis, and the association was replicated in an independent cohort. Presence/absence analyses assumed roughly uniform sequencing depth across donors, an assumption that may not hold.

Library preparation employed the immunoSEQ multiplex PCR assay. For the multiplex PCR, a mixture combining 60 forward primers for TCR Vbeta segments and 13 reverse primers for TCR Jbeta segments was used. A multiplex PCR assay on genomic DNA amplified the CDR3 region of rearranged TCR beta genes. The Illumina HiSeq System was used to sequence the amplified TCR beta libraries as 87-base-pair reads. Concerning the study's data processing: Across the 700 or so repertoires, a later analysis counted approximately 83 million unique TCR beta chains, around 10 million of which were shared by at least two donors. To remove PCR and sequencing errors, raw reads were error-corrected and collapsed into unique sequences using a nearest-neighbor algorithm that merged closely related sequences. CDR3 sequences were aligned to IMGT reference sequences to assign V, D and J gene segments. For a sequence to be retained, at least a six-nucleotide match to both a V gene segment and a J gene segment was required. A rearrangement counted as productive if the CDR3 had no stop codons and remained in frame with V and J, and every other rearrangement counted as non-productive. Following IMGT convention, CDR3 was defined as the stretch from the second conserved V-encoded cysteine up to the conserved J-encoded phenylalanine. The earlier analysis of about 640 of the donors excluded any sequence lacking an unambiguous match to a single V gene segment. In an earlier analysis of approximately 500 of the donors, a V segment was called functional when productive rearrangements were above 56.7%, and segregating when the standard deviation between donors exceeded 5%. A statistical classification framework was developed to diagnose cytomegalovirus status using the catalog of TCR beta chain sequences. In a later analysis, V and J genes were assigned by comparing TCR nucleotide sequences against IMGT/GENE-DB human TR gene sequences. The TCRdist pipeline was used in a later analysis to assign CDR3 sequences and most-parsimonious VDJ recombination scenarios. In a later analysis, each TCR beta chain was defined by its CDR3 amino acid sequence together with its V-gene family, and reads without a unique V-gene family were excluded. As a way to deal with suspected cross-contamination and a sequencing artifact, a later analysis dropped under 600 nucleotide sequences that were highly shared and had low generation probability. In a later analysis, a clonal expansion index was calculated for each public chain from normalized within-repertoire ranks of inferred template counts. In a later analysis, generation probabilities were computed with a VDJ recombination model fitted to out-of-frame rearrangements, and the resulting probabilities were checked against IGoR. Hypergeometric tests were used in a later analysis to score TCR-TCR, TCR-HLA and TCR-CMV co-occurrence, with a repertoire-size bias correction applied to the TCR pairs. A later analysis estimated false discovery rates by permuting HLA or CMV assignments 20 times. In a later analysis, co-occurring TCRs were grouped using DBSCAN, and TCRdist sequence similarity was added for clustering within HLA-allele-positive subsets. Co-occurrence clustering excluded repertoires with fewer than 30,000 or more than 120,000 public chains, plus five with anomalous nucleotide sharing. The source is immuneACCESS, and TCRdb retained only in-frame sequences with V and J called. Part of the clones is not carried over; for the studies checked, unresolved V genes explain less than half of this, and the remainder is unexplained. That table furnishes V, J and clone size, whereas the DNA furnished D and trimming. The table for this sample lists 150,000 to 200,000 clones; approximately 85% of them were counted only once. Less than 2.5% of the sample comes from the top ten.

The sequence joins TRBV5-4 to TRBJ1-6, with the D gene uncertain. Sequenced input: PBMCs. This clonotype was obtained from a woman between 50 and 59 years old in good health and CMV-seronegative. Here is the DNA: TGTGCCAGCAGCTTATTTGAGAATTCACCCCTCCACTTT. The translation is CASSLFENSPLHF.